The 10 T cell receptor beta chains below come from one sample, sequenced in a study of blood T cell repertoires in COVID-19. Measured with immunoSEQ multiplex PCR; TCRdb has only the in-frame clones, and not every one. The profile shows approximately 260,000 clones, approximately 80% of them singletons. The sequenced sample consisted of peripheral blood. The receptors shown here come from a woman at least 80 years old with acute or convalescent COVID-19.

This chain uses TRBV18 with TRBJ2-7, with 7 bases lining up with TRBD1. The V segment lost 3 bases and the J segment 4 bases; nucleotides outside the gene matches: 9. Germline lookup yields CDR1 KGHSH and CDR2 LQKENI. This CDR3 is built from 15 residues. CDR3 region: CASSPRQGRVYEQYF. The CDR3, as DNA: TGTGCCAGCTCACCTCGACAGGGAAGAGTTTACGAGCAGTACTTC.

The genes are TRBV9 and TRBJ2-7; TRBD1 agrees at 7 bases. V lost 4 bases, J lost 0 bases, and 13 bases stayed unmatched. The CDR3 spans 17 residues. Germline CDR1 is SGDLS and CDR2 is YYNGEE. CDR3: CASSPRQGLRISYEQYF. Written as DNA, the CDR3 is TGTGCCAGCAGCCCACGACAGGGTTTGCGCATCTCCTACGAGCAGTACTTC.

V usage is TRBV7-9 and J usage is TRBJ2-3, with D possibly TRBD2 on 5 matching bases. The CDR3 covers 15 residues. V lost 1 base to trimming and J lost 1 base, with 9 bases between them. Germline V gives CDR1 SEHNR, CDR2 FQNEAQ (reference sequence). CDR3 protein: CASSLGGSRTDTQYF. DNA for the CDR3: TGTGCCAGCAGCTTAGGCGGGTCCCGCACAGATACGCAGTATTTT.

The chain joins TRBV19 to TRBJ2-2; 7 bases are shared with TRBD2. CDR3 length: 16 residues. The V gene end was trimmed by 2 bases and the J gene end by 3 bases; junction bases not matched to a gene: 6. The germline CDR1 and CDR2 sequences are LNHDA and SQIVND (reference sequence). The CDR3 spells CASSIMAGRDTGELFF. The CDR3 bases are TGTGCCAGTAGTATAATGGCAGGGAGGGACACCGGGGAGCTGTTTTTT.

This clone was recorded only once. This chain uses TRBV5-5 with TRBJ1-6; 8 nucleotides agree with TRBD1. The germline V gene has CDR1 SGHKS and CDR2 YYEKEE (reference sequence). Losses at the gene ends were 4 bases for V and 8 bases for J; bases not matched to a gene: 5. The length of the CDR3 is 14 residues. The CDR3 is CASSGTGGDSPLHF. The CDR3 DNA reads TGTGCCAGCAGCGGAACAGGGGGGGATTCACCCCTCCACTTT.

This sequence joins TRBV5-1 and TRBJ2-5, with 8 bases identical to TRBD1. Germline CDR1 reads SGHRS; CDR2 reads YFSETQ. J lost 0 bases, V lost 0 bases, and 1 base had no gene match. There are 15 residues in the CDR3. This chain's CDR3 is CASSLGQGYQETQYF. CDR3 sequence (DNA): TGCGCCAGCAGCTTGGGACAGGGGTACCAAGAGACCCAGTACTTC.

The genes are TRBV15 and TRBJ1-1; 9 bases are shared with TRBD1. V was clipped by 5 bases and J by 3 bases; unmatched bases: 7. From germline, CDR1 is LNHNV and CDR2 YYDKDF (reference sequence). The CDR3 is made up of 15 amino acids. The CDR3 region is CATSGRTGAYTEAFF. The CDR3 nucleotides are TGTGCCACCAGCGGACGGACAGGGGCGTACACTGAAGCTTTCTTT.

V is TRBV4-1 and J is TRBJ1-6; 8 bases line up with TRBD1. CDR3 length: 15 residues. With V trimmed by 5 bases and J by 5 bases, 5 bases remained unmatched. Germline V CDR1 and CDR2: MGHRA, YSYEKL. CDR3 sequence: CASSYSGQDNSPLHF. The CDR3 DNA sequence: TGCGCCAGCAGCTATTCGGGACAGGATAATTCACCCCTCCACTTT.

This rearrangement joins TRBV6-1 to TRBJ1-1; 9 bases align to TRBD1. CDR3 length: 16 amino acids. J lost 6 bases, V lost 0 bases, and 8 bases had no gene match. CDR1 and CDR2 (germline): MNHNS, SASEGT. The CDR3 sequence: CASSEAAGTGRAEAFF. The CDR3 DNA reads TGTGCCAGCAGTGAAGCCGCCGGGACAGGGAGGGCTGAAGCTTTCTTT.

The chain couples TRBV18 to TRBJ1-3, with TRBD1 as a possible D gene (6 bases). From germline, CDR1 is KGHSH and CDR2 LQKENI. The CDR3 sequence is 15 residues long. Between the trimmed V and J ends, which lost 4 bases and 1 base, there was a span of 11 bases. The CDR3 DNA reads TGTGCCAGCTCACGAGTGGGGGCTTCTGGAAACACCATATATTTT. Translating it yields CASSRVGASGNTIYF.